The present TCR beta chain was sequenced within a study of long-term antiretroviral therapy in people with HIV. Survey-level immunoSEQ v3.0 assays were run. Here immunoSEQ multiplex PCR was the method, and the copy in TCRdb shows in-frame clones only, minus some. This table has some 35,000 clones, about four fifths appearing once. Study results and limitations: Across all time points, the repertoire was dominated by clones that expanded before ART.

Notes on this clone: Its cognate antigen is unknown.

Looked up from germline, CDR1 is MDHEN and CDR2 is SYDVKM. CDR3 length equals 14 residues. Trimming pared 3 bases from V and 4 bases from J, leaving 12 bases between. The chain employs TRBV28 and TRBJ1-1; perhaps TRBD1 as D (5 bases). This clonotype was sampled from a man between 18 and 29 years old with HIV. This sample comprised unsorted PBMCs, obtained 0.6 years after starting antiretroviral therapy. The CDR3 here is CASSFQGRFTEAFF. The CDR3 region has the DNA TGTGCCAGCAGTTTTCAGGGTCGATTCACTGAAGCTTTCTTT.